This paragraph covers one T cell receptor beta chain sequence. Its specific antigen is unknown. No much larger clonotype is one base removed from it; base qualities were not supplied. The entire amount of isolated RNA was reverse transcribed using the High Capacity cDNA Reverse Transcription Kit, so the sequenced TCRB transcripts were expressed ones. Naive, central memory and regulatory T cell samples underwent deep immunoSEQ sequencing, averaging around 3.7 million total reads per sample. Sorted cells were lysed in RLT buffer and RNA was extracted with DNase-treated RNeasy Micro or Mini kits, depending on cell number. Each cell subset was processed on its own to prevent cross-contamination, while patient and healthy donor samples were processed together. TCRB sequences were amplified from cDNA with the immunoSEQ multiplex PCR, producing 87-bp fragments spanning the CDR3 region. The amplicons were sequenced using the Illumina HiSeq platform. The original pipeline was this. PCR bias was corrected computationally using synthetic template baselines, and reads within Hamming distance 2 were collapsed, with unmergeable singletons discarded. Reads were aligned to IMGT to assign V, D and J genes, CDR3 length, and insertions or deletions at six rearrangement sites. Within each subset, clonotype counts were normalized to sorted cell number, after which true diversity and Gini coefficients were computed with the tcR R package. Repertoire sharing was quantified using the overlap coefficient calculated on TCRB nucleotide sequences. TCRdb limited this immuneACCESS table to in-frame rearrangements with V and J called. A share of clones is missing; checked studies link under half to unresolved V genes, and the rest is unexplained. The DNA was the basis for D and trimming; V, J and clone size are from that table. The table for this sample lists over 120,000 clones; about 12% of them were counted only once. The top ten hold about 1.3% of the sample.

From each donor, a single peripheral blood sample of about 120 mL on average was drawn into heparinised tubes. Using a panel that included CD45RO, CCR7, CD25, CD127, CD95 and CD27, naive, central memory, regulatory and stem cell-like memory CD4+ T cells were sorted on a BD FACSAria II. All sorted populations exceeded 95% purity. PBMCs were separated immediately by Lymphoprep density gradient centrifugation and were stained directly, without being cultured. To minimize batch effects, samples were stained and sorted in pairs, one healthy donor with one patient per experiment. The sample is drawn from a study of beta chain features in type 1 diabetes listed by TCRdb under 2018. Regarding the complete study: Mean age, gender distribution, total cell number and subset yield were not different between patients and healthy donors. Regulatory and stem cell-like memory subsets were isolated from only 8 patients and about eight healthy donors, whereas naive and central memory subsets came from all 28 donors. Across all samples, fewer than 130 million sorted cells were examined, and cell number per subset correlated strongly with RNA yield. In the study, recently diagnosed type 1 diabetes patients and matched healthy donors were compared on the TCRB repertoires of their sorted circulating CD4+ T cell subsets. The study at large found these results: A moderate but significant shortening of TCRB CDR3 length was observed in type 1 diabetes patients in all four CD4+ subsets. Because cDNA was sequenced instead of genomic DNA, activated cells with high expression could be over-represented, although the groups did not differ in activation or CD3 levels. Fewer insertions and more nucleotide deletions at VDJ recombination sites were observed in patients with type 1 diabetes, implying thymic rearrangement abnormalities. Shorter templates might be favored by PCR, yet because patient and control samples were amplified and corrected together, any such skew would affect both groups equally. Because small numbers of individuals were included in the HLA sub-analyses, any influence of HLA type on TCRB rearrangement was left unresolved. Naive, central memory and regulatory TCRB repertoires appeared more similar among patients than among healthy donors.

The CDR3 measures 13 amino acids from cysteine to phenylalanine. The retained sequence is limited to the CDR3, 39 bases, with the frame set at the first base. From the germline V gene (reference sequence), CDR1 is GTSNPN and CDR2 is SVGIG. Trimming costs V 8 bases and J 6 bases, and their ends lie 19 bases apart. The TCR sequence derives from a man aged 18-30 years with type 1 diabetes. The chain employs TRBV30 and TRBJ1-2; the D gene is perhaps TRBD1, on 6 matching bases. The specimen sequenced was central memory CD4+ T cells from blood. CDR3 protein: CAIYRQVVDGYTF. The sequenced DNA is TGTGCCATATATCGACAGGTCGTGGATGGCTACACCTTC.